This TCR beta chain was captured by sequencing in a study of blood T cell repertoires in COVID-19 (dated by TCRdb to 2019 to 2021). Regarding the complete study: Collaborator samples came from the United States, Italy and Spain and covered acute and convalescent phases of COVID-19. The material from the prospective study consisted of cDNA or gDNA derived from T cells, B-cell-depleted T cells, or PBMCs. Deeply sampled blood TCRbeta repertoires from subjects exposed to, actively infected with, or recovered from COVID-19 were included in the dataset. The repertoires were released in a freely available public database intended as a resource for research on the immune response to SARS-CoV-2. Samples were obtained from the ongoing ImmuneRACE study (first 160 participants) and from 1,254 subjects provided by 6 global collaborators. A de-identified subject ID, COVID-19 status, age in years and sex were almost always included in the sample metadata. HLA class I and class II types, where available, came from metadata supplied by the sample provider rather than from assay-based typing.

Points the paper makes about the study in general: How much clinical and demographic metadata was included differed by source and by participant, and the metadata was provided uncurated.

In the case of this clone: There is no known antigen for this receptor. Base quality data are lacking; no much larger clone is found one base away.

After removal of 5 bases from V and 0 bases from J, the junction retains 8 bases not matched to a gene. The CDR3 runs 16 amino acids, cysteine and phenylalanine included. Only the CDR3 region is kept as DNA, spanning 48 bases read in frame from base 1. The germline V gene (reference sequence) sets CDR1 to LNHDA and CDR2 to SQIVND. TCRbeta CDR3 regions were amplified from genomic DNA by means of the immunoSEQ Assay, a bias-controlled multiplex PCR. The paper's processing steps were these. The number of nucleated cells in each sample was estimated by amplification of reference gene primers within the assay. Sequence reads were collapsed and filtered to measure the absolute abundance of every unique TCRbeta CDR3 rearrangement. For each sample, productive Simpson clonality was calculated by taking the square root of Simpson's diversity index across productive rearrangements. Drawn from immuneACCESS, this table holds only the in-frame rearrangements with V and J called that TCRdb kept. Clones are partly lost; checked studies trace under half to an unresolved V gene and leave the rest unexplained. V, J and clone size derive from that table, while D and trimming were established from the DNA sequence. The sample table shows 140,000 to 150,000 clones, and 70% to 90% are seen once. The ten largest clones take up 3% to 3.5% of the sample.

In the prospective study, participants were about 18 to 100 years old, resided in 24 geographic areas of the United States, and were enrolled through a virtual design. Cohort assignment in the prospective study relied on participant-reported clinical history from a screening survey and a study questionnaire. In the prospective study, mobile phlebotomists collected whole blood, serum and a nasopharyngeal or oropharyngeal swab from each participant. Participants in the prospective study had the option to provide additional blood draws and questionnaires over a 2-month period. Before DNA extraction, blood samples from the prospective study were shipped at room temperature or frozen.

Sequenced sample: PBMCs or T cells enriched from blood (not recorded which). The receptor was isolated from a woman in her fifties or sixties with acute COVID-19. The chain employs TRBV19 and TRBJ2-3; TRBD2 matches 7 bases in the middle. The bases read TGTGCCAGTAGTGAGACCAGCGGGAAGAGCACAGATACGCAGTATTTT. Its protein product is CASSETSGKSTDTQYF.